Following are 15 T cell receptor beta chains from one sample sequenced in a study of CD8 T cells in ankylosing spondylitis. TCRdb processed the 5' RACE reads anew with MiXCR; each CDR3 protein has one entry. The sample includes 180,000 or so distinct CDR3 sequences, around 10% of them seen just once. Sequencing was performed on blood, either unsorted or a sorted T cell fraction (not recorded which). These receptors were collected from a male donor with ankylosing spondylitis or in good health (not recorded which).

This clonotype has ten or more counts. The CDR3: CASSLDFSGTGELFF. In nucleotides, the CDR3 is TGCGCCAGCAGCTTGGACTTTTCAGGCACCGGGGAGCTGTTTTTT. The chain employs TRBV5-1 and TRBJ2-2, with unresolved D. Germline CDR1 reads SGHRS; CDR2 reads YFSETQ. Trimming took off 0 bases at V and 4 bases at J, with 10 bases between the two ends. This CDR3 has 15 residues.

This clonotype showed up many times. The chain links TRBV10-3 to TRBJ2-3; D perhaps matches TRBD2 (6 bases). Germline V gene data show CDR1 as ENHRY and CDR2 as SYGVKD. V shed 4 bases and J shed 5 bases, with 7 bases lying between them. The CDR3 consists of 12 residues. The CDR3 DNA reads TGTGCCATCAGTGGGGGGGTAGATACGCAGTATTTT. Amino acids: CAISGGVDTQYF.

The chain has TRBV5-5 and TRBJ2-3; TRBD2 matches 10 bases. With 5 bases clipped from V and 2 bases from J, the junction kept 8 bases outside the gene matches. Germline V lookup: CDR1 SGHKS, CDR2 YYEKEE (reference sequence). The CDR3 sequence is 16 residues long. CDR3: CASRLSGGASTDTQYF. As DNA, the CDR3 is TGTGCCAGCAGATTAAGCGGGGGGGCTTCCACAGATACGCAGTATTTT.

This clonotype was seen repeatedly, ten times or more. The chain employs TRBV6-1 and TRBJ1-5, with D tentatively TRBD1 (6 bases). The CDR3 totals 15 residues. The ends were cut back, 6 bases at V and 0 bases at J, with 12 bases in the middle. Per germline, CDR1 MNHNS and CDR2 SASEGT. CDR3 nucleotide sequence: TGTGCCAGCAGCGGACAGCCCTATAGCAATCAGCCCCAGCATTTT. It translates to CASSGQPYSNQPQHF.

This clonotype was seen at least ten times. The V gene is TRBV20-1, the J gene TRBJ1-2; TRBD1 matches 7 bases. V trimming: 3 bases; J trimming: 0 bases; junction bases outside the gene matches: 1. Germline CDR1 DFQATT, CDR2 SNEGSKA (reference sequence). This CDR3 has 13 amino acids. The CDR3 reads CSARDRTNYGYTF. The CDR3, as DNA: TGCAGTGCTAGGGACAGGACTAACTATGGCTACACCTTC.

This clonotype was counted ten times or more. This chain joins TRBV20-1 and TRBJ2-2; D is possibly TRBD1 or TRBD2 (6 bases each). This CDR3 has 12 residues. Germline CDR1 is DFQATT and CDR2 is SNEGSKA (reference sequence). Trimming left V 6 bases short and J 4 bases short, with 9 bases between. Here the CDR3 reads CSAQGGTGELFF. CDR3 DNA sequence: TGCAGTGCACAGGGAGGCACCGGGGAGCTGTTTTTT.

V usage is TRBV5-1 and J usage is TRBJ2-7; D perhaps matches TRBD1 (5 bases). V lost 4 bases and J lost 0, with 11 bases in between. The CDR3 length is 14 residues. Germline-derived CDR1 and CDR2 are SGHRS and YFSETQ. Written as DNA, the CDR3 is TGCGCCAGCAGCCCCTCGACAGACTCCTACGAGCAGTACTTC. Residues: CASSPSTDSYEQYF.

On this clonotype itself: This may be a read error, as it is one base from a much larger clone. The CDR3 nucleotides are TGTGCCAGCAGTCCAGGGTCCCCAATCTGTGGCTACACCTTC. Its protein product is CASSPGSPICGYTF. This rearrangement joins TRBV6-1 to TRBJ1-2; tentatively, D is TRBD1 (5 bases). Germline assignment: CDR1 MNHNS and CDR2 SASEGT. This CDR3 is built from 14 residues. V lost 5 bases to trimming and J lost 7 bases, with 17 bases between them.

This clonotype appeared many times. The chain employs TRBV6-1 and TRBJ2-5, with D possibly TRBD2 on 5 matching bases. Germline values: CDR1 MNHNS, CDR2 SASEGT. Trimming left V 4 bases short and J 1 base short, with 10 bases between. The CDR3 is 14 residues long. CDR3 region: CASSGTLAQETQYF. The CDR3 DNA reads as TGTGCCAGCAGTGGGACCCTAGCCCAAGAGACCCAGTACTTC.

In its sample, this clonotype was seen many times. CDR3 amino acids: CSVADSSYSNQPQHF. The CDR3 coding sequence is TGCAGCGTTGCGGACAGTTCCTATAGCAATCAGCCCCAGCATTTT. The rearrangement joins TRBV29-1 to TRBJ1-5; D perhaps matches TRBD1 (6 bases). Trimming took 4 bases from V and 0 from J, leaving 13 bases between them. CDR1 is SQVTM, CDR2 ANQGSEA, per germline. This CDR3 comprises 15 residues.

At least ten counts were recorded for this clonotype. CDR3 coding DNA: TGTGCCAGCAGTTCATCCCATGATCTTGGGGGCGGGGAGCTGTTTTTT. The encoded protein is CASSSSHDLGGGELFF. The V gene is TRBV12-3 or TRBV12-4, the J gene TRBJ2-2; D might be TRBD1 or TRBD2, each matching 5 bases. V was cut by 4 bases and J by 7 bases, with 19 bases left in between. CDR3 size: 16 residues.

This clonotype was seen a handful of times. The CDR3 nucleotides are TGCGCCAGCAGTGAGTCGGACAGGGTTCGCGAGACCCAGTACTTC. As protein: CASSESDRVRETQYF. The chain couples TRBV10-2 to TRBJ2-5, with 8 nucleotides matching TRBD1. Germline CDR1 reads WSHSY; CDR2 reads SAAADI. CDR3 length: 15 amino acids. V dropped 0 bases and J dropped 5; count of bases not matched to a gene: 5.

This clonotype was observed many times. The CDR3, as DNA: TGCAGTGCTGCTTTAGCGGGGGGGCTGATAGATACGCAGTATTTT. This codes for CSAALAGGLIDTQYF. The chain joins TRBV20-1 to TRBJ2-3; 11 bases are a match to TRBD2. CDR1 and CDR2 from the germline V gene are DFQATT and SNEGSKA (reference sequence). This CDR3 contains 15 residues. After removal of 5 bases from V and 5 bases from J, the junction contained 9 bases not matched to a gene.

This clonotype was counted a few times. A much larger clone is a single base away; this may be a read error. The genes are TRBV20-1 and TRBJ2-2; D unclear. The CDR3 is 14 residues long. From germline, CDR1 is DFQATT and CDR2 SNEGSKA (reference sequence). The CDR3 reads CCARSGSISGELFF. The CDR3 nucleotides read TGCTGTGCTAGGTCGGGTAGTATTTCCGGGGAGCTGTTTTTT.

This clonotype appeared many times. V is TRBV5-1 and J is TRBJ1-1; D possibly corresponds to TRBD1 (5 bases). The CDR3 runs 13 residues. Germline V gene data show CDR1 as SGHRS and CDR2 as YFSETQ. Trimming cost V 1 base and J 3 bases, with 7 bases left between them. The CDR3, as DNA: TGCGCCAGCAGCTTGACAGGAGACACTGAAGCTTTCTTT. Translating gives CASSLTGDTEAFF.